This entry describes one T cell receptor beta chain. Its antigen is not identified. The run depth of the assay was deep. Generated by immunoSEQ multiplex PCR, the TCRdb table keeps only in-frame clones and is missing some. The table includes around 100,000 clones, just over 65% detected once. The V gene's germline CDR1 is DFQATT and CDR2 SNEGSKA (reference sequence). V shed 6 bases and J shed 4 bases, with 5 bases lying between them. The CDR3 is 10 amino acids. The sample comes from a study of shared clonotypes between healthy human individuals. Regarding the study as a whole: Non-shared clonotypes had lower generation probabilities than those shared by all four donors. Since donors were few, the genetic and exposure-history diversity represented was limited. The sampled material consisted only of blood, and tissue repertoires are likely to differ.

The source of this sequence is a woman under 40 in good health. This chain uses TRBV20-1 with TRBJ2-3; D is undetermined. Sequenced: memory CD8+ T cells sorted from blood. Documented subset: CD45RO+ cells pooled with CCR7-negative TemRA cells. The CDR3 sequence: CSARADTQYF. CDR3 bases: TGCAGTGCACGAGCAGATACGCAGTATTTT.